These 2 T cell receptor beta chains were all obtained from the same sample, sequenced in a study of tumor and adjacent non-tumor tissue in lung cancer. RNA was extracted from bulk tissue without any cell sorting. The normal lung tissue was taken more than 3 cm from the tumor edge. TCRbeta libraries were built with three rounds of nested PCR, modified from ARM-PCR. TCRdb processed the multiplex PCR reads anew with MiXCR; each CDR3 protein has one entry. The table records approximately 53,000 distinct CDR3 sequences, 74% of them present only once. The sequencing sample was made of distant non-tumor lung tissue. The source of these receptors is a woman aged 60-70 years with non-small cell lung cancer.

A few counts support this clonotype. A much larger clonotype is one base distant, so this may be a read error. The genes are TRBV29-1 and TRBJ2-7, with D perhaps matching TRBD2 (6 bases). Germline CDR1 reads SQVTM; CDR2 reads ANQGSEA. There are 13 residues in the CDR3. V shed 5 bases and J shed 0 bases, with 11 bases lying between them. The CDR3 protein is CSVSAGTSYEQYF. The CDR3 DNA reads TGCAGCGTTTCGGCGGGGACCTCCTACGAGCAGTACTTC.

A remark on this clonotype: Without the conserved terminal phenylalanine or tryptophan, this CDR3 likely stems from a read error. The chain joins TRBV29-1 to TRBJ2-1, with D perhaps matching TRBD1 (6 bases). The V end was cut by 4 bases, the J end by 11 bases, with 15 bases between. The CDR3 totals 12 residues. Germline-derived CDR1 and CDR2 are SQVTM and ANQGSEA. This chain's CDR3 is CSVGHRAGKQFI. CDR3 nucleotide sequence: TGCAGCGTTGGCCACAGGGCGGGTAAGCAGTTCATA.